This T cell receptor (beta chain) emerged from a study of STAT3 mutations in large granular lymphocyte leukemia. Study results and limitations: TCR clonotype switching after therapy occurred in about 35% of the 18 patients. Clonal expansion was inferred from other time points because no sample existed at each clone's first appearance. Variable sampling intervals and differing treatment regimens complicated linking therapy response to TCR clonal burden changes. In T-cell large granular lymphocyte leukemia, about half of patients showed multiple immunodominant subclonotypes.

V was cut by 2 bases and J by 3 bases, with 10 bases left in between. In germline, CDR1 is MNHEY, CDR2 SVGAGI. The CDR3 sequence is 14 residues long. TCRbeta libraries averaged about 43,000 productive templates per sample. The protocol was immunoSEQ multiplex PCR, while the TCRdb copy is restricted to in-frame clones and leaves out a portion. Of 35,000 to 50,000 clones in the sample, 81% were seen once. This clone was counted between two and nine times. No antigen is known for it. The sequence was collected from a human donor with T large granular lymphocyte leukemia. Some clones in this sample may be carry-over from other donors' samples. The chain couples TRBV6-5 to TRBJ1-1; no definite D call. The sequenced sample was PBMCs. The CDR3 here is CASSYDSYDTEAFF. CDR3 bases: TGTGCCAGCAGTTACGATTCTTACGACACTGAAGCTTTCTTT.